The 11 T cell receptor beta chains reported below all come from one sample, sequenced in a study of cytomegalovirus exposure and HLA in healthy donors. Data came from immunoSEQ multiplex PCR; TCRdb stores just in-frame clones and leaves some out. In the table there are 150,000 or so clones, roughly nine tenths of which are singletons. Sequences were obtained from PBMCs. These TCRs come from a woman aged 18-30 years in good health and CMV-seropositive.

The gene calls are TRBV29-1 and TRBJ2-7; 7 bases are a match to TRBD2. V trimming: 4 bases; J trimming: 4 bases; junction bases outside the gene matches: 1. Germline loops: CDR1 SQVTM, CDR2 ANQGSEA. The CDR3 length is 11 residues. CDR3 loop: CSVVGGYEQYF. CDR3 DNA: TGCAGCGTTGTGGGGGGGTACGAGCAGTACTTC.

V gene TRBV6-1 combines with J gene TRBJ1-5, with 8 bases that match TRBD1. Unmatched junction bases numbered 10, after V lost 4 bases and J lost 2 bases. This CDR3 is 17 amino acids long. The germline V gene encodes CDR1 MNHNS and CDR2 SASEGT. The CDR3 nucleotides read TGTGCCAGCAGTGTCCGGACAGGGAAAAATGGCAATCAGCCCCAGCATTTT. It yields the protein CASSVRTGKNGNQPQHF.

The chain combines TRBV19 with TRBJ2-1, with 9 positions matching TRBD2. V shed 7 bases and J 7 bases; nucleotides not matched to a gene: 14. The CDR3 is 16 residues long. The germline V gene has CDR1 LNHDA and CDR2 SQIVND (reference sequence). The CDR3, as DNA: TGTGCCAGTAAAGGAGTAGCGGGAGTTGTGCGGAATGAGCAGTTCTTC. Translated: CASKGVAGVVRNEQFF.

The chain joins TRBV5-1 to TRBJ2-7; D is undetermined. The CDR3 consists of 12 residues. Trimming took off 0 bases at V and 1 base at J, with 2 bases between the two ends. Germline lookup yields CDR1 SGHRS and CDR2 YFSETQ. The DNA of the CDR3 is TGCGCCAGCAGCTTGGCTTCCTACGAGCAGTACTTC. This sequence encodes CASSLASYEQYF.

V usage is TRBV4-1 and J usage is TRBJ2-2; D may be TRBD1 (6 bases). Germline CDR1 MGHRA, CDR2 YSYEKL. Between the trimmed V and J ends, which lost 3 bases and 0 bases, there was a span of 11 bases. This CDR3 has 16 amino acids. The CDR3 bases are TGCGCCAGCAGCCAGGCCCAGGGGACGAACACCGGGGAGCTGTTTTTT. It yields the protein CASSQAQGTNTGELFF.

The chain recombines TRBV6-5 with TRBJ1-3; TRBD1 might be the D (5 bases). The CDR3 is 14 residues long. The germline CDR1 and CDR2 sequences are MNHEY and SVGAGI. V was cut by 7 bases and J by 4 bases, with 14 bases left in between. The CDR3 nucleotides read TGTGCCAGCATTCAGGGTGTAACCGGAAACACCATATATTTT. Translating it yields CASIQGVTGNTIYF.

This rearrangement joins TRBV6-5 to TRBJ1-2; 7 positions agree with TRBD1. CDR1 is MNHEY and CDR2 is SVGAGI in the germline V gene. V gave up 5 bases and J gave up 8 bases; unmatched junction bases: 8. This CDR3 spans 13 amino acids. CDR3 amino acids: CASSPGQARGYTF. DNA of the CDR3: TGTGCCAGCAGTCCAGGACAGGCTCGGGGCTACACCTTC.

The rearrangement joins TRBV11-2 to TRBJ1-1; TRBD1 might be the D (5 bases). With 5 bases removed from V and 8 bases from J, the gap between germline ends came to 18 bases. This CDR3 region has 14 residues. Germline assignment: CDR1 SGHAT and CDR2 FQNNGV. DNA for the CDR3: TGTGCCAGCAGCCGCTCGACGATCCGGGGGGAAGCTTTCTTT. The encoded protein is CASSRSTIRGEAFF.

For this clone: Distinct nucleotide sequences in the sample also encode this CDR3. The chain carries TRBV11-2 and TRBJ2-3, with 8 bases fitting TRBD2. The CDR3 length is 15 residues. CDR1 SGHAT and CDR2 FQNNGV come from the germline V gene. V lost 3 bases, J lost 2 bases, and 4 bases stayed unmatched. CDR3: CASSFSGTSTDTQYF. The CDR3 DNA sequence: TGTGCCAGCAGCTTTAGCGGGACATCCACAGATACGCAGTATTTT.

The chain links TRBV6-4 to TRBJ1-2, with 8 bases aligning to TRBD1. The CDR3 runs 14 residues. From germline, CDR1 is MRHNA and CDR2 SNTAGT. V lost 6 bases and J lost 8; bases outside the gene matches: 11. The CDR3 DNA reads as TGTGCCAGCAGACCGGGACAGGCCTATGAGGGCTACACCTTC. Translating gives CASRPGQAYEGYTF.

The chain joins TRBV11-2 to TRBJ2-1, with no clear D. The CDR3 length is 13 residues. The germline CDR1 and CDR2 sequences are SGHAT and FQNNGV. Between the trimmed V and J ends, which lost 5 bases and 7 bases, there was a span of 12 bases. The CDR3 protein is CASSVNFANEQFF. In DNA form, the CDR3 reads TGTGCCAGCAGCGTCAATTTCGCGAATGAGCAGTTCTTC.